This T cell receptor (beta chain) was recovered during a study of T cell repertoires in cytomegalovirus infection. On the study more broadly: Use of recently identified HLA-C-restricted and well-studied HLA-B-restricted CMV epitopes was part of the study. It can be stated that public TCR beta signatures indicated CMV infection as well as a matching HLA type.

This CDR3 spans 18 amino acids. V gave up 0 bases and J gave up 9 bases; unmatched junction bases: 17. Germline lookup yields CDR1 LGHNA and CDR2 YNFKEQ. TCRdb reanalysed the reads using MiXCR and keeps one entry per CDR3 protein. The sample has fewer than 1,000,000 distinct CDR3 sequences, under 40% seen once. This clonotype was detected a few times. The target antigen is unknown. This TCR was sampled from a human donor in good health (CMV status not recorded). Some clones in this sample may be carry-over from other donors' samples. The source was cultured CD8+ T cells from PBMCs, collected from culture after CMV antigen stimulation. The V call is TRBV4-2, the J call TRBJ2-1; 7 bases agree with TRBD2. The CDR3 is CASSQDRFREGLGGEQFF. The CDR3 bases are TGTGCCAGCAGCCAAGATCGGTTTAGGGAGGGATTAGGCGGTGAGCAGTTCTTC.